The 17 T cell receptor beta chains below all came from one sample that was sequenced in a study of CD8 T cells in Susac syndrome. Random hexamers were used to reverse transcribe roughly 0.45 to 1 ug of RNA. Via MiXCR, TCRdb re-called the immunoSEQ multiplex PCR reads, giving one row per CDR3 protein. Among under 250,000 distinct CDR3 sequences listed, roughly 93% were seen once. The material sequenced was CD4+ T cells from PBMCs. The receptors were sampled from a human donor with multiple sclerosis.

This chain joins TRBV20-1 and TRBJ1-2; tentative D call: TRBD1 (6 bases). Germline CDR1 DFQATT, CDR2 SNEGSKA (reference sequence). The CDR3 runs 14 residues. Trimming cost V 4 bases and J 5 bases, with 17 bases left between them. CDR3 nucleotide sequence: TGCAGTGCTACGGGCAGGGGCTACGGGTATGGCTACACCTTC. Translating it yields CSATGRGYGYGYTF.

The chain joins TRBV13 to TRBJ2-7, with D unclear. Germline V gene data show CDR1 as PRHDT and CDR2 as FYEKMQ (reference sequence). The CDR3 contains 14 residues. Between the trimmed V and J ends, which lost 5 bases and 3 bases, there was a span of 14 bases. The CDR3 nucleotides are TGTGCCAGCAGCCGATCCATGAGTTTCTACGAGCAGTACGTC. This translates into CASSRSMSFYEQYV.

This chain uses TRBV4-2 with TRBJ2-7; 7 nucleotides align to TRBD1. CDR1 is LGHNA and CDR2 is YNFKEQ in the germline V gene. V dropped 3 bases and J dropped 3; count of bases not matched to a gene: 11. The CDR3 is 16 residues long. CDR3 region: CASSHRTGTVVYEQYF. The CDR3 coding sequence is TGTGCCAGCAGCCATCGGACCGGGACAGTGGTCTACGAGCAGTACTTC.

The V and J genes are TRBV15 and TRBJ1-6, with D perhaps TRBD1 (5 bases). The CDR3 contains 17 residues. The germline CDR1 and CDR2 sequences are LNHNV and YYDKDF (reference sequence). V was clipped by 3 bases and J by 6 bases, with 18 bases between them. CDR3 coding DNA: TGTGCCACCAGCAGGAACCTAGGCAGGGAGGTTAATTCACCCCTCCACTTT. Protein product: CATSRNLGREVNSPLHF.

This clonotype was seen more than once but under ten times. The genes are TRBV18 and TRBJ2-5; D gene ambiguous. The CDR3 spans 12 residues. Trimming removed 3 bases from V and 2 bases from J, with 4 bases in between. Per germline, CDR1 KGHSH and CDR2 LQKENI. The CDR3 region has the DNA TGTGCCAGCTCACCCTATCAAGAGACCCAGTACTTC. Amino acid sequence: CASSPYQETQYF.

This clonotype was detected only once. The chain couples TRBV11-3 to TRBJ2-5; 7 nucleotides line up with TRBD1. With V trimmed by 5 bases and J by 5 bases, 14 bases remained unmatched. CDR3 length: 16 residues. CDR1 and CDR2 (germline): SGHNT, YENEEA. The CDR3 spells CASSLRQGGPDETQYF. DNA of the CDR3: TGTGCCAGCAGCCTACGACAGGGTGGGCCTGACGAGACCCAGTACTTC.

This clonotype was detected only once. The chain employs TRBV6-5 and TRBJ1-2, with 10 bases matching TRBD1. The germline gives CDR1 MNHEY, CDR2 SVGAGI. CDR3 size: 15 residues. Trimming cost V 2 bases and J 4 bases; bases outside gene matches: 4. CDR3 nucleotide sequence: TGTGCCAGCAGTTACGGACAGGGGGATGGCTATGGCTACACCTTC. It yields the protein CASSYGQGDGYGYTF.

The gene calls are TRBV3-1 and TRBJ1-2; D not certain. This CDR3 is built from 15 residues. Germline V gene sequence: CDR1 LGHDT, CDR2 YNNKEL (reference sequence). Deletions cut 0 bases from V and 0 bases from J, with 8 bases between. CDR3 residues: CASSQEPVPNYGYTF. The CDR3 region has the DNA TGTGCCAGCAGCCAAGAGCCAGTTCCTAACTATGGCTACACCTTC.

This sequence joins TRBV5-6 and TRBJ1-5; TRBD1 matches 9 bases. The CDR3 consists of 14 residues. V gave up 3 bases and J gave up 4 bases; unmatched junction bases: 2. CDR1 and CDR2 from the germline V gene are SGHDT and YYEEEE. The CDR3 is CASSWTGANQPQHF. In nucleotides, the CDR3 is TGTGCCAGCAGCTGGACAGGGGCTAATCAGCCCCAGCATTTT.

The genes are TRBV2 and TRBJ1-6, with 7 nucleotides matching TRBD1. V was pared by 8 bases and J by 4 bases, with 14 bases of the junction left unmatched. This CDR3 is 17 amino acids long. Germline lookup yields CDR1 SNHLY and CDR2 FYNNEI. The CDR3 here is CASGDSLRGQYNSPLHF. The CDR3, as DNA: TGTGCCAGCGGAGACTCTCTTCGGGGACAGTATAATTCACCCCTCCACTTT.

This sequence joins TRBV6-1 and TRBJ2-5, with TRBD1 matching over 9 bases. This CDR3 is 13 amino acids long. V lost 6 bases to trimming and J lost 5 bases; unmatched junction nucleotides: 4. Germline V gene lookup returns CDR1 MNHNS and CDR2 SASEGT. The CDR3 sequence is CASSRDRVETQYF. For the CDR3, the DNA is TGTGCCAGCAGCCGGGACAGGGTGGAGACCCAGTACTTC.

This chain connects TRBV5-1 to TRBJ2-2; D unresolved. Per germline, CDR1 SGHRS and CDR2 YFSETQ. This CDR3 is built from 15 residues. V was cut by 4 bases and J by 8 bases, with 18 bases left in between. The CDR3 DNA reads TGCGCCAGCAGCCCCGACGTCCCCAGGACGGGGGAGCTGTTTTTT. Translating gives CASSPDVPRTGELFF.

This chain links TRBV5-6 with TRBJ2-1; 8 bases fit TRBD1. CDR1 is SGHDT and CDR2 is YYEEEE in the germline V gene. CDR3 length equals 14 residues. Trimming at V came to 5 bases and at J to 4 bases, leaving 5 bases not matched to a gene. The CDR3 nucleotides are TGTGCCAGCAGGGGTTGGACAGGGTACAATGAGCAGTTCTTC. Amino acid sequence: CASRGWTGYNEQFF. The full variable domain, with the rest looked up from reference TRBV5-6 and TRBJ2-1, is DAGVTQSPTHLIKTRGQQVTLRCSPKSGHDTVSWYQQALGQGPQFIFQYYEEEERQRGNFPDRFSGHQFPNYSSELNVNALLLGDSALYLCASRGWTGYNEQFFGPGTRLTVL.

This rearrangement joins TRBV20-1 to TRBJ2-1; 7 nucleotides match TRBD2. The V and J ends lost 1 base and 0 bases, in that order; junction bases with no gene match: 3. The CDR3 spans 15 residues. CDR1 and CDR2 (germline): DFQATT, SNEGSKA (reference sequence). In nucleotides, the CDR3 is TGCAGTGCTAGAGGGGGGACTATCTCCTACAATGAGCAGTTCTTC. As protein: CSARGGTISYNEQFF.

DNA for the CDR3: TGTGCCAGCAGCTTGGGATTATGGGACCTCGGGGAGACCCAGTACTTC. Encoded protein: CASSLGLWDLGETQYF. The chain joins TRBV5-6 to TRBJ2-5; D is tentatively TRBD1 or TRBD2 (5 bases each). Trimming took 0 bases from V and 5 from J, leaving 17 bases between them. Germline V CDR1 and CDR2: SGHDT, YYEEEE. The length of the CDR3 is 16 residues. The complete variable domain, with remaining parts taken from reference TRBV5-6 and TRBJ2-5, reads DAGVTQSPTHLIKTRGQQVTLRCSPKSGHDTVSWYQQALGQGPQFIFQYYEEEERQRGNFPDRFSGHQFPNYSSELNVNALLLGDSALYLCASSLGLWDLGETQYFGPGTRLLVL.

The chain links TRBV5-6 to TRBJ1-2, with 9 nucleotides matching TRBD1. The CDR3 contains 14 residues. After removal of 4 bases from V and 8 bases from J, the junction contained 9 bases not matched to a gene. In germline, CDR1 is SGHDT, CDR2 YYEEEE. CDR3 protein: CASSRDRAGGGYTF. CDR3 DNA: TGTGCCAGCAGCCGGGACAGGGCGGGCGGAGGCTACACCTTC. The full variable domain, in which reference TRBV5-6 and TRBJ1-2 provide the parts outside the CDR3, is DAGVTQSPTHLIKTRGQQVTLRCSPKSGHDTVSWYQQALGQGPQFIFQYYEEEERQRGNFPDRFSGHQFPNYSSELNVNALLLGDSALYLCASSRDRAGGGYTFGSGTRLTVV.

As to this clonotype: No DNA is shown, since the ends of the CDR3 on it are uncertain; the CDR3 is the one TCRdb lists. The V call is TRBV5-1, the J call TRBJ1-1. CDR1 and CDR2 (germline): SGHRS, YFSETQ. The CDR3 is made up of 14 amino acids, end residues included. The CDR3 spells CASSLFFGPTEAFF.